A selection of T cell receptor beta chains follows, all from one sample in a study of blood T cell repertoires in COVID-19. Generated by immunoSEQ multiplex PCR, the TCRdb table keeps only in-frame clones and is missing some. The sample has approximately 270,000 clones, around nine tenths seen once. Sample: peripheral blood. Receptor source: a man of 80 years or more with acute or convalescent COVID-19. CDR3s include the opening cysteine and the closing phenylalanine or tryptophan. The order of the fields is CDR3 length, V gene, J gene, clone size, D gene, CDR3 DNA, CDR3 protein. A D gene is named only where the DNA matches it firmly. Expanded clones get a size class; other rows say once, few or many, or leave the size out.

CDR3 length: 14; V gene: TRBV11-3; J gene: TRBJ2-3; clone size: -; D gene: -; CDR3 DNA: TGTGCCAGCAGCTTGGGCGGGAGCACAGATACGCAGTATTTT; CDR3 protein: CASSLGGSTDTQYF
CDR3 length: 15; V gene: TRBV5-1; J gene: TRBJ2-3; clone size: -; D gene: TRBD2; CDR3 DNA: TGCGCCAGCAGCTTCACTAGCGGGGGAACAGATACGCAGTATTTT; CDR3 protein: CASSFTSGGTDTQYF
CDR3 length: 15; V gene: TRBV15; J gene: TRBJ1-4; clone size: -; D gene: -; CDR3 DNA: TGTGCCACCAGCAGAGATGGGACTTACCCTGAAAAACTGTTTTTT; CDR3 protein: CATSRDGTYPEKLFF
CDR3 length: 13; V gene: TRBV24-1; J gene: TRBJ1-2; clone size: once; D gene: TRBD1; CDR3 DNA: TGTGCCACCAGTGATCCTTTAGGGGGCGGCTACACCTTC; CDR3 protein: CATSDPLGGGYTF
CDR3 length: 15; V gene: TRBV19; J gene: TRBJ2-1; clone size: -; D gene: TRBD2; CDR3 DNA: TGTGCCAGTAGTGCTAGCGGGAGGGTCTACAATGAGCAGTTCTTC; CDR3 protein: CASSASGRVYNEQFF
CDR3 length: 14; V gene: TRBV7-2; J gene: TRBJ2-7; clone size: -; D gene: -; CDR3 DNA: TGTGCCAGCAGCCCGGGTCCGAGCTCCTACGAGCAGTACTTC; CDR3 protein: CASSPGPSSYEQYF
CDR3 length: 11; V gene: TRBV24-1; J gene: TRBJ2-1; clone size: -; D gene: -; CDR3 DNA: TGTGCCACCAGTCAGGGCAATGAGCAGTTCTTC; CDR3 protein: CATSQGNEQFF
CDR3 length: 14; V gene: TRBV10-3; J gene: TRBJ1-2; clone size: -; D gene: TRBD1; CDR3 DNA: TGTGCCATCAGGGGGACAGGGTCCCCCTATGGCTACACCTTC; CDR3 protein: CAIRGTGSPYGYTF
CDR3 length: 15; V gene: TRBV5-1; J gene: TRBJ2-1; clone size: -; D gene: TRBD1; CDR3 DNA: TGCGCCAGCAGCTTGGAACCGGGACAGGGAGATGAGCAGTTCTTC; CDR3 protein: CASSLEPGQGDEQFF
CDR3 length: 13; V gene: TRBV11-3; J gene: TRBJ1-1; clone size: -; D gene: -; CDR3 DNA: TGTGCCAGCAGCTTATCAGGGAACACTGAAGCTTTCTTT; CDR3 protein: CASSLSGNTEAFF
CDR3 length: 14; V gene: TRBV19; J gene: TRBJ2-2; clone size: -; D gene: TRBD1; CDR3 DNA: TGTGCCAGTAGTTCGACAGGGTCCGGCGGGGAGCTGTTTTTT; CDR3 protein: CASSSTGSGGELFF
CDR3 length: 13; V gene: TRBV11-2; J gene: TRBJ1-1; clone size: -; D gene: -; CDR3 DNA: TGTGCCAGCAGCTTACGCGAAAAATCCAGGGCTTTCTTT; CDR3 protein: CASSLREKSRAFF
CDR3 length: 13; V gene: TRBV7-9; J gene: TRBJ1-1; clone size: -; D gene: -; CDR3 DNA: TGTGCCAGCAGCCATACAGGAAACACTGAAGCTTTCTTT; CDR3 protein: CASSHTGNTEAFF
CDR3 length: 12; V gene: TRBV10-3; J gene: TRBJ1-5; clone size: once; D gene: -; CDR3 DNA: TGTGCCATCAGTGCAGGGGATCAGCCCCAGCATTTT; CDR3 protein: CAISAGDQPQHF
CDR3 length: 13; V gene: TRBV13; J gene: TRBJ1-2; clone size: -; D gene: -; CDR3 DNA: TGTGCCAGCAGCTTAGACAGATACTATGGCTACACCTTC; CDR3 protein: CASSLDRYYGYTF
CDR3 length: 13; V gene: TRBV5-8; J gene: TRBJ1-5; clone size: -; D gene: -; CDR3 DNA: TGTGCCAGCAGCCTCGACAGAAATCAGCCCCAGCATTTT; CDR3 protein: CASSLDRNQPQHF
CDR3 length: 13; V gene: TRBV7-9; J gene: TRBJ1-4; clone size: once; D gene: -; CDR3 DNA: TGTGCCAGCAGTCAGGGGCTTAATGAAAAACTGTTTTTT; CDR3 protein: CASSQGLNEKLFF
CDR3 length: 16; V gene: TRBV7-7; J gene: TRBJ2-2; clone size: -; D gene: -; CDR3 DNA: TGTGCTAGCAGCTTGGGCGCCAGAGCAAACACCGGGGAGCTGTTTTTT; CDR3 protein: CASSLGARANTGELFF
CDR3 length: 15; V gene: TRBV7-9; J gene: TRBJ2-2; clone size: -; D gene: TRBD2; CDR3 DNA: TGTGCCAGCAGCAATGGACTAGCGGGAATCGGGGAGCTGTTTTTT; CDR3 protein: CASSNGLAGIGELFF
CDR3 length: 17; V gene: TRBV19; J gene: TRBJ2-1; clone size: -; D gene: TRBD2; CDR3 DNA: TGTGCCAGTAGTATAGCGACTAGCGGGAGCTCCTACAATAAGCAGTTCTTC; CDR3 protein: CASSIATSGSSYNKQFF
CDR3 length: 12; V gene: TRBV10-3; J gene: TRBJ2-5; clone size: -; D gene: -; CDR3 DNA: TGTGCCACCGGGACACTGAAAGAGACCCAGTACTTC; CDR3 protein: CATGTLKETQYF
CDR3 length: 13; V gene: TRBV3-1/TRBV3-2; J gene: TRBJ2-7; clone size: once; D gene: -; CDR3 DNA: TGTGCCAGCAGCATACAGGGTTCCTACGAGCAGTACTTC; CDR3 protein: CASSIQGSYEQYF
CDR3 length: 18; V gene: TRBV9; J gene: TRBJ1-4; clone size: -; D gene: TRBD1; CDR3 DNA: TGTGCCAGCAGCGTAGGGCCGGGACAGGGGGCTTCTAATGAAAAACTGTTTTTT; CDR3 protein: CASSVGPGQGASNEKLFF
CDR3 length: 16; V gene: TRBV24-1; J gene: TRBJ2-3; clone size: -; D gene: TRBD1; CDR3 DNA: TGTGCCACCAGTGATCCCCGACAGGGGCCCACAGATACGCAGTATTTT; CDR3 protein: CATSDPRQGPTDTQYF
CDR3 length: 13; V gene: TRBV6-5; J gene: TRBJ2-7; clone size: -; D gene: TRBD1; CDR3 DNA: TGTGCCAGCAGTTACGACAGGGCGTACGAGCAGTACTTC; CDR3 protein: CASSYDRAYEQYF
CDR3 length: 14; V gene: TRBV5-8; J gene: TRBJ1-2; clone size: -; D gene: -; CDR3 DNA: TGTGCCAGCAGCTTGGAGGAGAAACTCTATGGCTACACCTTC; CDR3 protein: CASSLEEKLYGYTF
CDR3 length: 15; V gene: TRBV6-6; J gene: TRBJ2-7; clone size: -; D gene: -; CDR3 DNA: TGTGCCAGCAGTCAAGGAGGGGCTACCACCGAGCGACAGTACTTC; CDR3 protein: CASSQGGATTERQYF
CDR3 length: 16; V gene: TRBV16; J gene: TRBJ1-6; clone size: -; D gene: TRBD1; CDR3 DNA: TGTGCCAGCAGCCCCCCTCGACAGGGCCATAATTCACCCCTCCACTTT; CDR3 protein: CASSPPRQGHNSPLHF
CDR3 length: 15; V gene: TRBV9; J gene: TRBJ1-2; clone size: -; D gene: TRBD1; CDR3 DNA: TGTGCCAGCAGCGCACAGACCGGGACAGCCTATGGCTACACCTTC; CDR3 protein: CASSAQTGTAYGYTF
CDR3 length: 15; V gene: TRBV6-5; J gene: TRBJ2-7; clone size: few; D gene: TRBD1; CDR3 DNA: TGTGCCAGCAGCCCACTCGAGAGACAGGGGTACGAGCAGTACTTC; CDR3 protein: CASSPLERQGYEQYF